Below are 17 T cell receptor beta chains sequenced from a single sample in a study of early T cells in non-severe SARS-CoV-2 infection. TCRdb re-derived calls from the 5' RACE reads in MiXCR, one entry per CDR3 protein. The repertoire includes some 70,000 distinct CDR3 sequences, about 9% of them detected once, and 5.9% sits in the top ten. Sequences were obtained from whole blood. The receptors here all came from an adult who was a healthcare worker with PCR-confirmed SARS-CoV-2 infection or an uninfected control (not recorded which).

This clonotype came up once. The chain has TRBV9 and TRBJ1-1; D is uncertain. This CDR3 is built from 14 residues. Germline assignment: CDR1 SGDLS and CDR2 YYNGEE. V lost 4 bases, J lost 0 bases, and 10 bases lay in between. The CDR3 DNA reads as TGTGCCAGCAGCCCGAATACTATGAACACTGAAGCTTTCTTT. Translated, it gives CASSPNTMNTEAFF.

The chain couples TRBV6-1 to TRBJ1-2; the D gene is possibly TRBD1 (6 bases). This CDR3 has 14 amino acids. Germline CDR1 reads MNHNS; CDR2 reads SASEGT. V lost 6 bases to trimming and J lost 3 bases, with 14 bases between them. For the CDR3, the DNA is TGTGCCAGCAGCTCAGGACAGCACTACTATGGCTACACCTTC. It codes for CASSSGQHYYGYTF.

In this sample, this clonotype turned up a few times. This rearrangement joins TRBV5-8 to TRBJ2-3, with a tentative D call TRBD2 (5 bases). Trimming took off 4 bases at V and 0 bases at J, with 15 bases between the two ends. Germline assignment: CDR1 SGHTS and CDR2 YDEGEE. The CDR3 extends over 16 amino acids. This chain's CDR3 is CASSRGGSKSTDTQYF. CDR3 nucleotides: TGTGCCAGCAGCCGCGGCGGGTCCAAAAGCACAGATACGCAGTATTTT. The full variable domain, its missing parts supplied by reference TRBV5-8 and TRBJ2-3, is EAGVTQSPTHLIKTRGQQATLRCSPISGHTSVYWYQQALGLGLQFLLWYDEGEERNRGNFPPRFSGRQFPNYSSELNVNALELEDSALYLCASSRGGSKSTDTQYFGPGTRLTVL.

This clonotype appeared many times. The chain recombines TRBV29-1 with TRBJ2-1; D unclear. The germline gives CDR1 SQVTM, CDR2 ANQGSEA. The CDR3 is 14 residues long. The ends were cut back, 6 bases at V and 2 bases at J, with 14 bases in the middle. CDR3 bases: TGCAGCGTCTCCTTGGCGCGGACCTACAATGAGCAGTTCTTC. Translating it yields CSVSLARTYNEQFF.

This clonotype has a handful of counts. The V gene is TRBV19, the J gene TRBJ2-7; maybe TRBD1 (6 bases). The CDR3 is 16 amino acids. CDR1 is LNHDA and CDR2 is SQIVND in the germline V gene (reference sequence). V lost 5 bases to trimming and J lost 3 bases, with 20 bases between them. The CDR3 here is CASSPYPGHSIYEQYF. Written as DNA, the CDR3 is TGTGCCAGTAGTCCTTATCCGGGACACTCAATCTACGAGCAGTACTTC.

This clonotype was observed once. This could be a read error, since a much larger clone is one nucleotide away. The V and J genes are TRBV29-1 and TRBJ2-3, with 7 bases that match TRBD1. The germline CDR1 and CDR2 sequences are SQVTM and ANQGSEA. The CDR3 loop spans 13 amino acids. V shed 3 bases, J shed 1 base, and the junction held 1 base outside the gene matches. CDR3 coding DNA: TGCAGCGTTGACCAGGGGGGCACAGATACGCAGTATTTT. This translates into CSVDQGGTDTQYF.

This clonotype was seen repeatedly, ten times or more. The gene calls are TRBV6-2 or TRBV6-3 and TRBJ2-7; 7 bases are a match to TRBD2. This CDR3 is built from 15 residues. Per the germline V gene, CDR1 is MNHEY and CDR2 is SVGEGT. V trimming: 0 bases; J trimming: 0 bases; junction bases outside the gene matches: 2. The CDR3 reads CASSYSGGSSYEQYF. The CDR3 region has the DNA TGTGCCAGCAGTTACTCCGGGGGGAGCTCCTACGAGCAGTACTTC.

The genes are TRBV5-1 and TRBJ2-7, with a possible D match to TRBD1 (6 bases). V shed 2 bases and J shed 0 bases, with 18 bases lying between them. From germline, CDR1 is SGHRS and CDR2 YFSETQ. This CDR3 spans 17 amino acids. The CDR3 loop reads CASSLPGTPGPSYEQYF. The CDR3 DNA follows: TGCGCCAGCAGCTTACCCGGGACACCTGGGCCCTCCTACGAGCAGTACTTC. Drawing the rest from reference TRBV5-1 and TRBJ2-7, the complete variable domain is KAGVTQTPRYLIKTRGQQVTLSCSPISGHRSVSWYQQTPGQGLQFLFEYFSETQRNKGNFPGRFSGRQFSNSRSEMNVSTLELGDSALYLCASSLPGTPGPSYEQYFGPGTRLTVT.

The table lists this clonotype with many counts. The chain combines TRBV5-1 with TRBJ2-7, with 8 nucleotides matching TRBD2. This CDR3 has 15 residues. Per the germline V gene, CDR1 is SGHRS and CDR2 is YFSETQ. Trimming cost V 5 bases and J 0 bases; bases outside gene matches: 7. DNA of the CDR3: TGCGCCAGCAGTTCCAGCGGGGGAGCCTCCTACGAGCAGTACTTC. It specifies CASSSSGGASYEQYF. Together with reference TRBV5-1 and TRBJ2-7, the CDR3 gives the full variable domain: KAGVTQTPRYLIKTRGQQVTLSCSPISGHRSVSWYQQTPGQGLQFLFEYFSETQRNKGNFPGRFSGRQFSNSRSEMNVSTLELGDSALYLCASSSSGGASYEQYFGPGTRLTVT.

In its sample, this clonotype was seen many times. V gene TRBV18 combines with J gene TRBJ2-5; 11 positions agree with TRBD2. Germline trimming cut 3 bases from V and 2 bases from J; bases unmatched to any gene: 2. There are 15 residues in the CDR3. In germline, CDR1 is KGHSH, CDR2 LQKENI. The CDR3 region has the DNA TGTGCCAGCTCACCGGTAGCGGGAGGGCAAGAGACCCAGTACTTC. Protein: CASSPVAGGQETQYF. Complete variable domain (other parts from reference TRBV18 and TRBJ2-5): NAGVMQNPRHLVRRRGQEARLRCSPMKGHSHVYWYRQLPEEGLKFMVYLQKENIIDESGMPKERFSAEFPKEGPSILRIQQVVRGDSAAYFCASSPVAGGQETQYFGPGTRLLVL.

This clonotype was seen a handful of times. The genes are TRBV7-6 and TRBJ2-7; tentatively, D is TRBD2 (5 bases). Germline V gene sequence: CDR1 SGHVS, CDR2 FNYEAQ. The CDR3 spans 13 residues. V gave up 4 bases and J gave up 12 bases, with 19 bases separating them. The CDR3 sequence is CASSSDRTRGLYF. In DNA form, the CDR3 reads TGTGCCAGCAGCTCAGACCGTACCCGGGGTCTGTACTTC.

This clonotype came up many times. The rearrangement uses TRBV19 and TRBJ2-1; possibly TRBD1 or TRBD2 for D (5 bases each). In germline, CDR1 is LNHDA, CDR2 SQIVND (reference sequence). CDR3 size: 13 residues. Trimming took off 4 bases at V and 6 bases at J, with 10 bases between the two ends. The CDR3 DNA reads TGTGCCAGTAGTAGGGGGAGAGGCAATGAGCAGTTCTTC. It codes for CASSRGRGNEQFF.

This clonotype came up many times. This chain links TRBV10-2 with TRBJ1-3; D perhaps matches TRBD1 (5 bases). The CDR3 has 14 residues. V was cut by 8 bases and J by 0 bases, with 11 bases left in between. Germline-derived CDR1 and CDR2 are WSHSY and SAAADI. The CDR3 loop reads CASGEGSSGNTIYF. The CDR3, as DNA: TGCGCCAGCGGAGAGGGGAGCTCTGGAAACACCATATATTTT.

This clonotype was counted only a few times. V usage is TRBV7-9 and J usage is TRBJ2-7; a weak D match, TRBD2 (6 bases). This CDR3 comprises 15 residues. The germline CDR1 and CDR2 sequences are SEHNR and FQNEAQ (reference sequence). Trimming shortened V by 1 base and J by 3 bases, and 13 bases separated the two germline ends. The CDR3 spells CASSLEGTRDYEQYF. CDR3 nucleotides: TGTGCCAGCAGCTTAGAAGGGACTCGAGACTACGAGCAGTACTTC.

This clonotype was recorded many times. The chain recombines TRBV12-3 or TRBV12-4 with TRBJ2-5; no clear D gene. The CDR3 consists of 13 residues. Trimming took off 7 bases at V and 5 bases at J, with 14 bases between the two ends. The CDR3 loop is CASTPASGETQYF. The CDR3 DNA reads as TGTGCCAGCACCCCCGCCTCTGGGGAGACCCAGTACTTC.

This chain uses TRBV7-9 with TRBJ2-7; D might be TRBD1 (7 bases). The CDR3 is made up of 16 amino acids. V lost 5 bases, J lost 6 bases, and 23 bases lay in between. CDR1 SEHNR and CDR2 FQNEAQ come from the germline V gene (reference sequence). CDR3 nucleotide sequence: TGTGCCAGCAGCCCGTACAGGGGAGGCATCTCGTCCGAGCAGTACTTC. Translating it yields CASSPYRGGISSEQYF.

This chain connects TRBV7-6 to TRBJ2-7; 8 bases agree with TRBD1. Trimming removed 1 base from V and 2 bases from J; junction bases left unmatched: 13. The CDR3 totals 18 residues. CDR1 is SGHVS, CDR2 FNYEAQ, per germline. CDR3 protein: CASSLGHAGQGAPYEQYF. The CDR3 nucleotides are TGTGCCAGCAGCTTAGGCCATGCGGGGCAGGGGGCTCCCTACGAGCAGTACTTC.